Detailed here is one T cell receptor beta chain. The CDR3 totals 14 residues. CDR1 is SNHLY and CDR2 is FYNNEI in the germline V gene. J was trimmed by 10 bases and V by 5 bases; bases with no gene match: 10. This entry is derived from a study of cytomegalovirus exposure and HLA in healthy donors. Clones were sequenced by immunoSEQ multiplex PCR, and TCRdb holds only the in-frame ones, with some missing. Of about 130,000 clones listed, 89% were seen once; the top ten hold 1.5% to 2.5%. Sequencing was carried out using PBMCs. The receptor was isolated from a woman aged 18-29 years in good health and CMV-seronegative. The chain carries TRBV2 and TRBJ2-1; 8 bases line up with TRBD2. As DNA, the CDR3 is TGTGCCAGCAGTCTCGGGGGGGCAGGGAACGAGCAGTTCTTC. It specifies CASSLGGAGNEQFF.